The present T cell receptor beta chain was sequenced within a study of cytomegalovirus exposure and HLA in healthy donors. PCR amplification relied on 60 Vbeta primers (plus 13 Jbeta primers). Assay: immunoSEQ multiplex PCR; the TCRdb copy retains only in-frame clones and omits some. The sample lists around 130,000 clones, 83% occurring once. The CDR3 spans 15 residues. V lost 1 base and J lost 4, with 11 bases in between. CDR1 and CDR2 (germline): SEHNR, FQNEAQ (reference sequence). The chain joins TRBV7-9 to TRBJ2-1, with D maybe TRBD2 (6 bases). This TCR was sampled from a girl aged 2-9 years in good health and CMV-seronegative. The specimen sequenced was PBMCs. As DNA, the CDR3 is TGTGCCAGCAGCTTAGTTCTGGCGGGGTACAATGAGCAGTTCTTC. Its translation is CASSLVLAGYNEQFF.